This T cell receptor beta chain was obtained from a study of OX40 agonist ivuxolimab in advanced cancers. CDR3 size: 14 residues. The V and J ends lost 4 bases and 0 bases, in that order; junction bases with no gene match: 3. The germline V gene encodes CDR1 MNHNY and CDR2 SVGAGI (reference sequence). Assay used: immunoSEQ multiplex PCR; TCRdb lists only in-frame clones, some missing. This table has tens of thousands of clones, about 87% appearing once. The starting material was CD4+ or CD8+ T cells sorted from blood, obtained in a trial of the OX40 agonist ivuxolimab. This sequence originates from an adult with an advanced solid tumor such as melanoma, head and neck, liver or kidney cancer. The chain combines TRBV6-6 with TRBJ2-7; TRBD1 agrees at 7 bases. CDR3 sequence reads: CASSWRQGSYEQYF. Written as DNA, the CDR3 is TGTGCCAGCAGTTGGCGACAGGGCTCCTACGAGCAGTACTTC.